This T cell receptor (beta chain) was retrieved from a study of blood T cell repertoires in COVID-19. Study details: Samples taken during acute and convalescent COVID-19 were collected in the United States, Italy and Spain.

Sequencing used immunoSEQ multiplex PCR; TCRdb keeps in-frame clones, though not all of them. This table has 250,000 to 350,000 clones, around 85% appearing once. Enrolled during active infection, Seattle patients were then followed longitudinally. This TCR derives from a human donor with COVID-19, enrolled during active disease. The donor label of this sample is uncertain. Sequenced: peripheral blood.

The CDR3, as DNA: TGTGCCAGCAGCTTAGAAACAGGGACCCAGCCCCAGCATTTT. Translating it yields CASSLETGTQPQHF. This rearrangement joins TRBV7-2 to TRBJ1-5; TRBD1 might be the D (6 bases). Deletions cut 1 base from V and 7 bases from J, with 11 bases between. CDR1 is SGHTA, CDR2 FQGNSA, per germline. There are 14 residues in the CDR3.